Sequencing of this T cell receptor beta chain was carried out in a study of cytomegalovirus exposure and HLA in healthy donors. This clone has just one count. Its target is not known. Study conclusions and caveats: There were a few CMV-associated chains whose specificity for CMV antigens was confirmed in vitro.

The ends lost 6 bases at V and 4 bases at J; junction bases unmatched: 3. The V gene's germline CDR1 is MRHNA and CDR2 SNTAGT. The CDR3 is made up of 14 amino acids. PCR was performed using 60 Vbeta and 13 Jbeta primers. Assay used: immunoSEQ multiplex PCR; TCRdb lists only in-frame clones, some missing. The table has roughly 200,000 clones, around three quarters seen once; the top ten hold 0.6% to 0.7%. The sequenced sample was PBMCs. This TCR came from a boy younger than 18 in good health and CMV-seronegative. The chain couples TRBV6-4 to TRBJ2-3, with 11 bases aligning to TRBD2. CDR3 bases: TGTGCCAGCAGCACTAGCGGGGGATCAGATACGCAGTATTTT. This encodes CASSTSGGSDTQYF.